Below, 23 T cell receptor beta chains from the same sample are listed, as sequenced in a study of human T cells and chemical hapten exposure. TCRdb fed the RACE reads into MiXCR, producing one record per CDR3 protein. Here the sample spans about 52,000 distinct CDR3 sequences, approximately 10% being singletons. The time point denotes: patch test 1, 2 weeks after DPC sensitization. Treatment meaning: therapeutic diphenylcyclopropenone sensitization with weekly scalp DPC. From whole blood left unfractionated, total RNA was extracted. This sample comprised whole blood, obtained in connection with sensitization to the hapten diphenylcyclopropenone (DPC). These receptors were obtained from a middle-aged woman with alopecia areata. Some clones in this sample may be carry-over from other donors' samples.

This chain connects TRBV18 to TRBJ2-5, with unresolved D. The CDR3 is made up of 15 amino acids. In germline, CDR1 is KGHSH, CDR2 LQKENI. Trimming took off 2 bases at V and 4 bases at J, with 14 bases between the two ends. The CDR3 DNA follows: TGTGCCAGCTCACCATATACCGGTCAAGGAGAGACCCAGTACTTC. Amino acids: CASSPYTGQGETQYF.

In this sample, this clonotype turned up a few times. DNA of the CDR3: TGTGCCAGCAGCTTAAACACCCAAGAGACCCAGTACTTC. Encoded protein: CASSLNTQETQYF. The chain employs TRBV7-9 and TRBJ2-5; no firm D call. Germline CDR1 reads SEHNR; CDR2 reads FQNEAQ (reference sequence). The V and J ends lost 2 bases and 1 base respectively, with 5 bases between them. The CDR3 extends over 13 amino acids.

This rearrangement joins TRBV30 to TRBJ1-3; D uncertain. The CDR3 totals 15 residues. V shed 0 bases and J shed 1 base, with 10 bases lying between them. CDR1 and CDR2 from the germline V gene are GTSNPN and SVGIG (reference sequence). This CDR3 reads CAWSVRRASGNTIYF. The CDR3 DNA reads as TGTGCCTGGAGTGTACGAAGGGCGTCTGGAAACACCATATATTTT.

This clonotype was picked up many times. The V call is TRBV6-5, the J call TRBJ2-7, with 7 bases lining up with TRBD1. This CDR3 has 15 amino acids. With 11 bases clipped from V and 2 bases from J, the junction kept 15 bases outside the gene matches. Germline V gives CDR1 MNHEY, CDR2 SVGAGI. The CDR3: CAGERPRDRTYEQYF. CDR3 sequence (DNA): TGTGCCGGGGAACGGCCCCGGGACAGAACCTACGAGCAGTACTTC.

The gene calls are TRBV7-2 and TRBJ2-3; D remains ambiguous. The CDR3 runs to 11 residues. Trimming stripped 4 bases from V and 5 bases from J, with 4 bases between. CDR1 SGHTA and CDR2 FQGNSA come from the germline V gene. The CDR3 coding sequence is TGTGCCAGCAGCTGGGTAGATACGCAGTATTTT. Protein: CASSWVDTQYF. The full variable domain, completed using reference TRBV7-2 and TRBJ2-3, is GAGVSQSPSNKVTEKGKDVELRCDPISGHTALYWYRQSLGQGLEFLIYFQGNSAPDKSGLPSDRFSAERTGGSVSTLTIQRTQQEDSAVYLCASSWVDTQYFGPGTRLTVL.

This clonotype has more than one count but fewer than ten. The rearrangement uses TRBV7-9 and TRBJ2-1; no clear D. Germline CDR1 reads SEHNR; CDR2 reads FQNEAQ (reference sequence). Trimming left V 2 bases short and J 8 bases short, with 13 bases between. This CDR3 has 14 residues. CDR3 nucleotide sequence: TGTGCCAGCAGCTTAATTGGAAATACGGATGAGCAGTTCTTC. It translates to CASSLIGNTDEQFF.

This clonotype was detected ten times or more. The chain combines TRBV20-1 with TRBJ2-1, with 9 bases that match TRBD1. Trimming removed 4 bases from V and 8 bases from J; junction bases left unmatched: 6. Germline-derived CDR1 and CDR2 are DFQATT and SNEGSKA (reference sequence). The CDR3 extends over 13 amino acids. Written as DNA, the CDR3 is TGCAGTGCTACCGGGACAGGGATAGATGAGCAGTTCTTC. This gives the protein CSATGTGIDEQFF.

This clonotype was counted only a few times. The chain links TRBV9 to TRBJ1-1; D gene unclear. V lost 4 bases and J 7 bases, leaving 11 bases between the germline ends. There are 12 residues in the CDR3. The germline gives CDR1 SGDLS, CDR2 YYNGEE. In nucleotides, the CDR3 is TGTGCCAGCAGCCCATTTCGGGGTGAAGCTTTCTTT. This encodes CASSPFRGEAFF.

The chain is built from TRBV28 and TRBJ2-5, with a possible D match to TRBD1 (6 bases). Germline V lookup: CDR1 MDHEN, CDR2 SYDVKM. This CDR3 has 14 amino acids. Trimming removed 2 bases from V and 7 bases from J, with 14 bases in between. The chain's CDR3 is CASSLMGARGTQYF. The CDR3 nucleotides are TGTGCCAGCAGTTTAATGGGGGCCAGGGGGACCCAGTACTTC.

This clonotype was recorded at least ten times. In nucleotides, the CDR3 is TGTGCCAGCAATCCTCGAGACAGCCCGAACACTGAAGCTTTCTTT. It translates to CASNPRDSPNTEAFF. This chain connects TRBV2 to TRBJ1-1; a weak D match, TRBD1 (5 bases). Trimming removed 7 bases at V and 1 base at J, with 16 bases between. CDR3 size: 15 residues. Germline CDR1 reads SNHLY; CDR2 reads FYNNEI.

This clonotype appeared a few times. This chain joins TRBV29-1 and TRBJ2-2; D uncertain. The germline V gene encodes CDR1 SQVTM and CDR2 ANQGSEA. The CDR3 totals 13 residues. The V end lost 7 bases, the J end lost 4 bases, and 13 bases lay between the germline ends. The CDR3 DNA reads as TGCAGCGCCGGACCCCGAGGCACCGGGGAGCTGTTTTTT. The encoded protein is CSAGPRGTGELFF.

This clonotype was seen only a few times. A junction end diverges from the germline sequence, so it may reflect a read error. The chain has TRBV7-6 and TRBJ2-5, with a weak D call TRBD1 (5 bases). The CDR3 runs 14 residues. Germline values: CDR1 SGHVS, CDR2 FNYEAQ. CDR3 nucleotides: TGTGCCAGCAGCGTTAGACAGTTTTCAGAGGCCCAGTACTTC. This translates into CASSVRQFSEAQYF.

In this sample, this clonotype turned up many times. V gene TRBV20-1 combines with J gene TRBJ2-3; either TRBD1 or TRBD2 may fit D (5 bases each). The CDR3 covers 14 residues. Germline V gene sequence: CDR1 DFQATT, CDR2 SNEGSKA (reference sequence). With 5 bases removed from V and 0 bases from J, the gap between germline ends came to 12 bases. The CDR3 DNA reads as TGCAGTGCTCCCCGGGACGGAAGCACAGATACGCAGTATTTT. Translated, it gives CSAPRDGSTDTQYF.

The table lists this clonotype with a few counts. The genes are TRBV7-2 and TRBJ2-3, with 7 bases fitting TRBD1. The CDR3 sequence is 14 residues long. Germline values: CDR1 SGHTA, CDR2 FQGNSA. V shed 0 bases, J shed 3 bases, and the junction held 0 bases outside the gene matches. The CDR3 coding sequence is TGTGCCAGCAGCTTAGCACAGGGGACAGATACGCAGTATTTT. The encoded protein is CASSLAQGTDTQYF. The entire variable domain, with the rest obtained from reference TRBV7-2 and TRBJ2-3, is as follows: GAGVSQSPSNKVTEKGKDVELRCDPISGHTALYWYRQSLGQGLEFLIYFQGNSAPDKSGLPSDRFSAERTGGSVSTLTIQRTQQEDSAVYLCASSLAQGTDTQYFGPGTRLTVL.

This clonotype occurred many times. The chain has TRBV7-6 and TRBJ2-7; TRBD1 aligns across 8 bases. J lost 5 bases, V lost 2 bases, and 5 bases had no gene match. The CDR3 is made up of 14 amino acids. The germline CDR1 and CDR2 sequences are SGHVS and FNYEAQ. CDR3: CASSLRTGPHEQYF. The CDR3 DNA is TGTGCCAGCAGCTTAAGGACAGGGCCCCACGAGCAGTACTTC.

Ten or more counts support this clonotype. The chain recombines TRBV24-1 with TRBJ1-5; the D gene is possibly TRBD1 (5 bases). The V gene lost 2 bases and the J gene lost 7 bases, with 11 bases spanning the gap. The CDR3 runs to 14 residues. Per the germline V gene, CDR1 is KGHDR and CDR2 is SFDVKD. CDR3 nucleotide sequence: TGTGCCACCAGTGATTCCGGGGGATCCCAGCCCCAGCATTTT. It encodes CATSDSGGSQPQHF.

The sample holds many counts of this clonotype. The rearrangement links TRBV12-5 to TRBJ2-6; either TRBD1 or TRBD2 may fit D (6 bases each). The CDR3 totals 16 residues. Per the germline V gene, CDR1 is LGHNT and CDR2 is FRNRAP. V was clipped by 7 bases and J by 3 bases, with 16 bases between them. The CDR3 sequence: CASARRGGLGANVLTF. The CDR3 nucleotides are TGTGCTAGTGCTCGGCGAGGGGGACTTGGGGCCAACGTCCTGACTTTC.

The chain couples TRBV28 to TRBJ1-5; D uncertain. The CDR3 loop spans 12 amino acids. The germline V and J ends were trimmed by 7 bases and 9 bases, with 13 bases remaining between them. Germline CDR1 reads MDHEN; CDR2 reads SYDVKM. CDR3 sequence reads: CASTSLRGPQHF. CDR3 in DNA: TGTGCCAGCACCTCCCTTCGAGGGCCCCAGCATTTT.

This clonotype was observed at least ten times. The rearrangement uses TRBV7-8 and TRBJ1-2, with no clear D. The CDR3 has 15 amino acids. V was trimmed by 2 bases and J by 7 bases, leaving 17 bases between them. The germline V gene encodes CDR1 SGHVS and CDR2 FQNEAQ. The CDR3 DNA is TGTGCCAGCAGCTTAAGTAGCAGTTTTGTCGCTGGCTACACCTTC. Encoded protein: CASSLSSSFVAGYTF.

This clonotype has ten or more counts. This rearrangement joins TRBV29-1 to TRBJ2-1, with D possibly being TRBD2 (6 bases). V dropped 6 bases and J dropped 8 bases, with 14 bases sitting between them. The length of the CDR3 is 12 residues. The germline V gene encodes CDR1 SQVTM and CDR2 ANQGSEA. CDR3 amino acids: CSVPREWDEQFF. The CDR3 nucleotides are TGCAGCGTCCCCCGGGAGTGGGATGAGCAGTTCTTC.

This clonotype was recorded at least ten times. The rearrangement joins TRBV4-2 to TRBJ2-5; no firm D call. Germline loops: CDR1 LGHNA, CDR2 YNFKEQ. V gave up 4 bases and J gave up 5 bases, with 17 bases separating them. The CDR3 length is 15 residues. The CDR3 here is CASSRDGLASETQYF. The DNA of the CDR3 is TGTGCCAGCAGCCGGGATGGGTTGGCGTCGGAGACCCAGTACTTC.

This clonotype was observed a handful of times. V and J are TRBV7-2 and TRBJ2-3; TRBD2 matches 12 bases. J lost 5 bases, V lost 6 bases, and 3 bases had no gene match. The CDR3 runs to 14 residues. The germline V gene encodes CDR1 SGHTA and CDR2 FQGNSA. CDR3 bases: TGTGCCAGCAGGCTAGCGGGAGGGCAAGATACGCAGTATTTT. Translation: CASRLAGGQDTQYF.

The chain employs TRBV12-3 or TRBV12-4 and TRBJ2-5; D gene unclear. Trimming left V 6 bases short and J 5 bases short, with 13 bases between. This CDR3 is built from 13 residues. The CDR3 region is CASSVGWSETQYF. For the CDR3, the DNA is TGTGCCAGCAGCGTGGGGTGGAGCGAGACCCAGTACTTC.